This T cell receptor (beta chain) came from a study of cytomegalovirus exposure and HLA in healthy donors. Study background: The roughly 130 validation repertoires were reported in a later analysis to have been generated on the same platform as the roughly 700 first-cohort repertoires.

Donors were drawn from the 120-subject validation cohort, separate from the approximately 640-subject first cohort. Findings of the study overall: Later, an analysis found that TCR clusters from the first cohort tended to co-occur in the 130 or so validation repertoires.

This clone was observed a handful of times. Its antigen is unidentified. Sequencing used immunoSEQ multiplex PCR; TCRdb keeps in-frame clones, though not all of them. The data contain some 130,000 clones, about nine tenths of them seen just once; the ten biggest clones take up 1.4% to 1.5%. From germline, CDR1 is LNHNV and CDR2 YYDKDF (reference sequence). This CDR3 is built from 12 residues. V lost 3 bases to trimming and J lost 4 bases, with 7 bases between them. Sequenced: PBMCs. This clonotype was obtained from a young man in good health and CMV-seronegative. J is TRBJ2-7 and V is TRBV15; weak D call: TRBD2 (6 bases). Written as DNA, the CDR3 is TGTGCCACCAGCAGGGCGGGGTACGAGCAGTACTTC. The encoded protein is CATSRAGYEQYF.